This T cell receptor beta chain is from a study of regulatory T cells in long-lasting Graves disease. Time point noted: newly diagnosed GD, antithyroid drugs for less than 3 months. Generation of the TCR library employed RNA extracted from PBMCs. Library construction for TCR beta used iRepertoire HTBI primers and Arm-PCR of CDR3 regions. TCRdb fed the multiplex PCR reads into MiXCR, producing one record per CDR3 protein. The table has 400,000 to 500,000 distinct CDR3 sequences, roughly 15% seen once. A further study also used this sample, focusing on T cells in Graves' hyperthyroidism and ophthalmopathy.

The sample was peripheral blood mononuclear cells (PBMCs), taken at new diagnosis, from a patient treated with antithyroid drugs. The TCR sequence derives from a woman in her fifties or sixties with Graves disease.

The CDR3 nucleotides are TGCGCCAGCAGCTTACAGGGCTTTGAGCAGTTCTTC. Its translation: CASSLQGFEQFF. J is TRBJ2-1 and V is TRBV5-1; tentatively, D is TRBD1 (6 bases). This CDR3 has 12 amino acids. V lost 2 bases to trimming and J lost 9 bases, with 9 bases between them. Germline lookup yields CDR1 SGHRS and CDR2 YFSETQ.